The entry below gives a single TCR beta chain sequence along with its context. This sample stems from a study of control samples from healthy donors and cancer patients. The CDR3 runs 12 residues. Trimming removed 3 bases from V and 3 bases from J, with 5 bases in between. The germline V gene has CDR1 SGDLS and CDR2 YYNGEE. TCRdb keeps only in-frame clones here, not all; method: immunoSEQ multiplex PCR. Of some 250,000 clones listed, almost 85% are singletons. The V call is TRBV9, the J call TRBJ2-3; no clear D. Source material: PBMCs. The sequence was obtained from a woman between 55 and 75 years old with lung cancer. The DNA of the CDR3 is TGTGCCAGCAGCGACACGACAGATACGCAGTATTTT. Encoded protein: CASSDTTDTQYF. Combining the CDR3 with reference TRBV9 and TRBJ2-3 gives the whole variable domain DSGVTQTPKHLITATGQRVTLRCSPRSGDLSVYWYQQSLDQGLQFLIQYYNGEERAKGNILERFSAQQFPDLHSELNLSSLELGDSALYFCASSDTTDTQYFGPGTRLTVL.